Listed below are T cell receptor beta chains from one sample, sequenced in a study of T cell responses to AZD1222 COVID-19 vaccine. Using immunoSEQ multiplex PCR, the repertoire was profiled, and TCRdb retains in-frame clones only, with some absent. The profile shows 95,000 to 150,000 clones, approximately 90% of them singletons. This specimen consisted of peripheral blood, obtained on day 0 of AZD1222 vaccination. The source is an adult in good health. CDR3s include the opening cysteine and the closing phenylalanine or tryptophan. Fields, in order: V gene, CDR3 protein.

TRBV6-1,CASSARRGLFSGNTIYF
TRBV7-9,CASLGLAGYVNEQFF
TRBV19,CASSIVGQDQPQHF
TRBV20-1,CSARLGYEQYF
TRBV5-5,CASSPLAGPTDTQYF
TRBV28,CASSGTSGSLIDTQYF
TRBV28,CASSPPGDQPQHF
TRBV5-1,CASSVQRTSGGSGELFF
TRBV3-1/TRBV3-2,CASSQEGTGKDQPQHF
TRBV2,CASSESRQSSGNTIYF
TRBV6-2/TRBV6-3,CASSRLAGGRGAYEQYF
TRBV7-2,CASSLRAGVPGVTDTQYF
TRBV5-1,CASSGQSFTEAFF
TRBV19,CASSIWQGVGETQYF
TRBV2,CASTRTSGSGTQYF
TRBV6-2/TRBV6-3,CASTPSGSRGYGYTF
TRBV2,CAGRGDQETQYF
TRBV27,CASSILLGGYYEQYF
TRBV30,CAWSNVEGGVGEAFF
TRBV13,CASSPQGGLDGYTF
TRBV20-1,CSASLQVDSPLHF
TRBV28,CASSHATGGNQPQHF
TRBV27,CASTSPALGYGYTF
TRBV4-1,CASSPQDREQETQYF